This is a list of T cell receptor beta chains from one sample in a study of T cell changes during pregnancy in multiple sclerosis. Sequencing was performed with immunoSEQ multiplex PCR; in TCRdb, only in-frame clones are kept and a portion is missing. There are some 63,000 clones in the sample; roughly 90% occur only once, and just over 0.85% lies in the top ten. Material: peripheral blood, obtained before pregnancy. Receptor source: a female donor with multiple sclerosis, enrolled in a pregnancy study. The CDR3 runs from the conserved cysteine through the conserved F or W. The D gene is left open where the match is weak. The size field is filled for only some rows; it gives once, few, many or a size class.

TRBV19	TRBJ1-6	TRBD1	-	CASSIVSRGLRRNNSPLHF	TGTGCCAGTAGTATAGTGAGCAGGGGGCTACGTCGGAATAATTCACCCCTCCACTTT
TRBV9	TRBJ2-2	-	-	CASSVPAATGELFF	TGTGCCAGCAGCGTGCCAGCGGCCACCGGGGAGCTGTTTTTT
TRBV20-1	TRBJ1-2	-	few	CSARDLGVVTF	TGCAGTGCTAGAGATTTAGGGGTCGTCACCTTC
TRBV30	TRBJ2-3	TRBD2	-	CAWSTSGSTDTQYF	TGTGCCTGGTCCACTAGCGGAAGCACAGATACGCAGTATTTT
TRBV7-2	TRBJ1-2	-	-	CASSLDGARGYTF	TGTGCCAGCAGCTTAGATGGGGCGCGTGGCTACACCTTC
TRBV6-4	TRBJ1-5	TRBD1	-	CASSDSGQGVYSNQPQHF	TGTGCCAGCAGTGACTCAGGGCAGGGGGTTTATAGCAATCAGCCCCAGCATTTT
TRBV7-2	TRBJ1-2	-	-	CASSLRALKSYGYTF	TGTGCCAGCAGCTTGAGGGCCCTAAAAAGCTATGGCTACACCTTC
TRBV7-2	TRBJ2-2	TRBD2	-	CASTPRVAGGGAGELFF	TGTGCCAGCACCCCTAGAGTGGCGGGGGGTGGGGCCGGGGAGCTGTTTTTT
TRBV19	TRBJ2-7	TRBD1	-	CASRSRGTGGDEQYF	TGTGCCAGTCGTTCCCGTGGGACAGGGGGGGACGAGCAGTACTTC
TRBV5-4	TRBJ1-5	TRBD1	-	CASSWGTGRNQPQHF	TGTGCCAGCAGCTGGGGGACAGGGAGGAATCAGCCCCAGCATTTT
TRBV7-9	TRBJ1-4	-	-	CASSLDGATNEKLFF	TGTGCCAGCAGCTTAGACGGAGCAACTAATGAAAAACTGTTTTTT
TRBV7-2	TRBJ2-3	-	-	CASSPPAGYLTDTQYF	TGTGCCAGCAGCCCTCCGGCGGGTTACCTCACAGATACGCAGTATTTT
TRBV7-9	TRBJ1-2	TRBD1	-	CASSPSPGTGALGYGYTF	TGTGCCAGCAGCCCATCCCCCGGGACAGGGGCCCTCGGCTATGGCTACACCTTC
TRBV6-1	TRBJ2-7	-	-	CASRSVYEQYF	TGTGCCAGCCGTTCCGTATACGAGCAGTACTTC
TRBV27	TRBJ2-7	-	-	CASSLGRRQTRYEQYF	TGTGCCAGCAGTTTAGGGAGGAGACAGACTCGCTACGAGCAGTACTTC